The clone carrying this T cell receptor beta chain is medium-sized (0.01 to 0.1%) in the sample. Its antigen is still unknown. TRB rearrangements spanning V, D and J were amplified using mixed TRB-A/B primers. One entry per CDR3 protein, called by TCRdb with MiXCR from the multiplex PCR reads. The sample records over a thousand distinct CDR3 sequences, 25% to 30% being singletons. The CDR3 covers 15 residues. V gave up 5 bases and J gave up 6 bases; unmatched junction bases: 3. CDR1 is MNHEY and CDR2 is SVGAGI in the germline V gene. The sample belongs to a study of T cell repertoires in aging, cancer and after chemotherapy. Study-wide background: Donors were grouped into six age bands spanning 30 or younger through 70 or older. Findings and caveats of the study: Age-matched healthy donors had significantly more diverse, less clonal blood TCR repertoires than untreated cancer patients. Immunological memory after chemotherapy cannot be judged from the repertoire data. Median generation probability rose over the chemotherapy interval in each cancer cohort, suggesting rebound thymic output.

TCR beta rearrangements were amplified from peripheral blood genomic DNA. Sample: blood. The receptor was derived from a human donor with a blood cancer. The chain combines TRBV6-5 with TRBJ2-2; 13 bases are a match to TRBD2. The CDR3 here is CASSPGLAGAGELFF. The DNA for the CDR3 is TGTGCCAGCAGTCCCGGACTAGCGGGAGCCGGGGAGCTGTTTTTT.